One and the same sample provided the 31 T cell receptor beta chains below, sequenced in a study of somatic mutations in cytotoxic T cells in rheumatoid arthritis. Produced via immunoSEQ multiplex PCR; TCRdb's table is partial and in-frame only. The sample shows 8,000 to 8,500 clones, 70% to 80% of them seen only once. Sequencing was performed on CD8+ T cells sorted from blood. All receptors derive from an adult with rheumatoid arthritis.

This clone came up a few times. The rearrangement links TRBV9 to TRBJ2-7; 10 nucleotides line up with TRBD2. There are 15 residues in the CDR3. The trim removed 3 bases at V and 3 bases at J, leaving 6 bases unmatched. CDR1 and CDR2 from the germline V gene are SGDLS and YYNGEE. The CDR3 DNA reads TGTGCCAGCAGCGCGCGGACTAGCGGTAACTACGAGCAGTACTTC. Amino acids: CASSARTSGNYEQYF.

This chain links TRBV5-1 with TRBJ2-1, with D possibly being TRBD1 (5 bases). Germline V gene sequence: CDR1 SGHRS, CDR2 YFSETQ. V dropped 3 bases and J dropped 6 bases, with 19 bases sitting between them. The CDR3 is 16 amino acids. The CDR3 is CASSSGWGASPNEQFF. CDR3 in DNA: TGCGCCAGCAGCTCGGGCTGGGGCGCAAGCCCCAATGAGCAGTTCTTC.

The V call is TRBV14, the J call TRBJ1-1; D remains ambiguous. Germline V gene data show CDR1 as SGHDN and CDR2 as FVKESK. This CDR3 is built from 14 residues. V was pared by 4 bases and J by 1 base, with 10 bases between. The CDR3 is CASSPATGNTEAFF. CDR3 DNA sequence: TGTGCCAGCAGCCCGGCGACGGGGAACACTGAAGCTTTCTTT.

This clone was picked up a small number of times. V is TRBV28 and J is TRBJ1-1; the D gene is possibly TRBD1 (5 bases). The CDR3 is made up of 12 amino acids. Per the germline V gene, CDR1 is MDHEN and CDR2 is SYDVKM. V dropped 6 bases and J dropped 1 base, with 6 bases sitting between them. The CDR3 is CASRGGNTEAFF. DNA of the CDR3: TGTGCCAGCAGGGGGGGGAACACTGAAGCTTTCTTT. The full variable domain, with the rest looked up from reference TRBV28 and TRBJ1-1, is DVKVTQSSRYLVKRTGEKVFLECVQDMDHENMFWYRQDPGLGLRLIYFSYDVKMKEKGDIPEGYSVSREKKERFSLILESASTNQTSMYLCASRGGNTEAFFGQGTRLTVV.

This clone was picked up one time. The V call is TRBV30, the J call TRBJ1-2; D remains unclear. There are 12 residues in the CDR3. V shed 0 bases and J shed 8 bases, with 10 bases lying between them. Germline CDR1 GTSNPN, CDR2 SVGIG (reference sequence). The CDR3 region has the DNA TGTGCCTGGAGTGTGACCCAAGCGGGCTACACCTTC. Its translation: CAWSVTQAGYTF.

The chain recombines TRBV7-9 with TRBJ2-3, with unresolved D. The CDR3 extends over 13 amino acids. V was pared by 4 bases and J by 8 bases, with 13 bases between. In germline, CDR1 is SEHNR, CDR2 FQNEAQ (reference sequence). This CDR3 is CASSYPLVFTQYF. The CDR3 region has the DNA TGTGCCAGCAGCTACCCCTTAGTGTTTACGCAGTATTTT.

CDR3 protein: CASSQDEIRAYNEQFF. The CDR3, as DNA: TGCGCCAGCAGCCAAGATGAAATTCGGGCCTACAATGAGCAGTTCTTC. The rearrangement joins TRBV4-3 to TRBJ2-1; D is undetermined. V was pared by 0 bases and J by 2 bases, with 11 bases between. The CDR3 consists of 16 residues. Per the germline V gene, CDR1 is LGHNA and CDR2 is YSLEER.

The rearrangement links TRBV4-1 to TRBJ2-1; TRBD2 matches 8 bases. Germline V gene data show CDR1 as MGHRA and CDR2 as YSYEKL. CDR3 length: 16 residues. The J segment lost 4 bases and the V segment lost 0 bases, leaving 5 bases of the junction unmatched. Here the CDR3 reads CASSQDTGGGYNEQFF. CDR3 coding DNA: TGCGCCAGCAGCCAAGATACGGGAGGGGGTTACAATGAGCAGTTCTTC.

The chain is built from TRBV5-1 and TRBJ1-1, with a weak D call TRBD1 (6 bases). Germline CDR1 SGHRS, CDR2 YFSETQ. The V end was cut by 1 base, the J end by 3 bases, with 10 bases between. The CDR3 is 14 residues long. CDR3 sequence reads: CASSLRGMYTEAFF. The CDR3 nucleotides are TGCGCCAGCAGCTTGAGGGGGATGTACACTGAAGCTTTCTTT.

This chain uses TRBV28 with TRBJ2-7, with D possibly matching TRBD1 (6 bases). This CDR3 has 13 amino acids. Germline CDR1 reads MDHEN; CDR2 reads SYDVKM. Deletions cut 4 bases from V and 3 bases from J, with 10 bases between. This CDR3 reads CASSWGRGYEQYF. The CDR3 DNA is TGTGCCAGCAGTTGGGGGCGCGGCTACGAGCAGTACTTC.

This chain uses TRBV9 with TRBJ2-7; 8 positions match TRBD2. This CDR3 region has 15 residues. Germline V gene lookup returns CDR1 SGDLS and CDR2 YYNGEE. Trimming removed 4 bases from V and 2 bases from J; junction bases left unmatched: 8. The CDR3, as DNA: TGTGCCAGCAGCCCGGGGGCGGGAGGTACCTACGAGCAGTACTTC. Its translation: CASSPGAGGTYEQYF.

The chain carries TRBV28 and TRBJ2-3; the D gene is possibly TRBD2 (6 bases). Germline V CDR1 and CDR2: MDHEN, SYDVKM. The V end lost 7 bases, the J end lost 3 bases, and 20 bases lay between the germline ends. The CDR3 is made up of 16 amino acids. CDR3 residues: CASTQYWDFGTDTQYF. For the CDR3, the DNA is TGTGCCAGCACCCAATACTGGGACTTCGGAACAGATACGCAGTATTTT. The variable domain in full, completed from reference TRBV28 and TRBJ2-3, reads DVKVTQSSRYLVKRTGEKVFLECVQDMDHENMFWYRQDPGLGLRLIYFSYDVKMKEKGDIPEGYSVSREKKERFSLILESASTNQTSMYLCASTQYWDFGTDTQYFGPGTRLTVL.

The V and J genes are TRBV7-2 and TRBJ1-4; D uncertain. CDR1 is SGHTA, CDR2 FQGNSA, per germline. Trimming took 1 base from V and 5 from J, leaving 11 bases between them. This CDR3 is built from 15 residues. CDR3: CASSLEAGPNEKLFF. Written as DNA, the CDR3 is TGTGCCAGCAGCTTAGAGGCAGGCCCAAATGAAAAACTGTTTTTT.

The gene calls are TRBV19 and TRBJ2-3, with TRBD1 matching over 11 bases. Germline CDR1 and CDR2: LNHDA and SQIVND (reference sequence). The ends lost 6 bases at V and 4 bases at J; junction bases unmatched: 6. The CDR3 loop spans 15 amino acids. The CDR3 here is CASRGDRGMSDTQYF. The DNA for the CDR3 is TGTGCCAGTAGGGGGGACAGGGGGATGTCAGATACGCAGTATTTT.

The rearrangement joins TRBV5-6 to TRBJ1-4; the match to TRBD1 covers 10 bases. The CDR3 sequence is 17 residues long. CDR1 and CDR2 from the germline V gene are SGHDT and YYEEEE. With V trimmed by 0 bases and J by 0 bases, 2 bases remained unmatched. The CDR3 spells CASSLGTGGATNEKLFF. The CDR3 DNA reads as TGTGCCAGCAGCTTGGGGACAGGGGGAGCAACTAATGAAAAACTGTTTTTT. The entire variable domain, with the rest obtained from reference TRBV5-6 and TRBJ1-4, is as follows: DAGVTQSPTHLIKTRGQQVTLRCSPKSGHDTVSWYQQALGQGPQFIFQYYEEEERQRGNFPDRFSGHQFPNYSSELNVNALLLGDSALYLCASSLGTGGATNEKLFFGSGTQLSVL.

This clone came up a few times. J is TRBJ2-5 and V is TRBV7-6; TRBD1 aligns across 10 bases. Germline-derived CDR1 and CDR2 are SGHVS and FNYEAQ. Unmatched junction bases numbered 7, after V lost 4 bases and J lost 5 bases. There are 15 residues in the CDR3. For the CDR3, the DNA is TGTGCCAGCAGCTCCGACAGGGGGCAGACGGAGACCCAGTACTTC. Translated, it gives CASSSDRGQTETQYF.

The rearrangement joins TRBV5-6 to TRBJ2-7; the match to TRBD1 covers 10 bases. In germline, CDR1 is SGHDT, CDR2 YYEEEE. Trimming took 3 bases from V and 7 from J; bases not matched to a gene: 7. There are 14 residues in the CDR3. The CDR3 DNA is TGTGCCAGCAGCTGGGGGACAGGGGCACGGGAGCAGTACTTC. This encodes CASSWGTGAREQYF.

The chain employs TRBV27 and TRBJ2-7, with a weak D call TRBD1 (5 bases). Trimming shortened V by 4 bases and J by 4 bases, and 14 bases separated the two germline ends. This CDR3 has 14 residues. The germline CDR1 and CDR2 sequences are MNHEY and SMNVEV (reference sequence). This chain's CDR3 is CASSWAGSIYEQYF. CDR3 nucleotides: TGTGCCAGCAGTTGGGCAGGGTCAATATACGAGCAGTACTTC.

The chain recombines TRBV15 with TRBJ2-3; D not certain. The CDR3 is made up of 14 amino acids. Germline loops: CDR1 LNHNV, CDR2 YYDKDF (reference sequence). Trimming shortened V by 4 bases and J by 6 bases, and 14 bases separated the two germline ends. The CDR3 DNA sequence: TGTGCCACCAGCATCTCTAGGAGAACCGATACGCAGTATTTT. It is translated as CATSISRRTDTQYF.

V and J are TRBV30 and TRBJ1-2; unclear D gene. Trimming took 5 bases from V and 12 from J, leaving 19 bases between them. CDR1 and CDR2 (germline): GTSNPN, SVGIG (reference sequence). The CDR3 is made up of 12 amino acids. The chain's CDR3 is CAWGALLVINTF. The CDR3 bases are TGTGCCTGGGGTGCCCTTTTAGTCATTAACACCTTC. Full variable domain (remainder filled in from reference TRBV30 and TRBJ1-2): SQTIHQWPATLVQPVGSPLSLECTVEGTSNPNLYWYRQAAGRGLQLLFYSVGIGQISSEVPQNLSASRPQDRQFILSSKKLLLSDSGFYLCAWGALLVINTFGSGTRLTVV.

CDR3 in DNA: TGTGCCATCAGTCCTAAAGGACAGGGCTTGAATGGCTACACCTTC. Protein sequence: CAISPKGQGLNGYTF. The genes are TRBV10-3 and TRBJ1-2; 8 bases align to TRBD1. Looked up from germline, CDR1 is ENHRY and CDR2 is SYGVKD. J was trimmed by 6 bases and V by 5 bases; bases with no gene match: 11. The CDR3 sequence is 15 residues long.

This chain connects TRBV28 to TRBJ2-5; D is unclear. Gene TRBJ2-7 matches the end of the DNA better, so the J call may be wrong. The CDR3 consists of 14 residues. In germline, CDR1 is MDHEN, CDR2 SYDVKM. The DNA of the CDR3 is TGTGCCAGCAGATACCGGACGGAGCCTTACGAGCAGTACTTC. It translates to CASRYRTEPYEQYF.

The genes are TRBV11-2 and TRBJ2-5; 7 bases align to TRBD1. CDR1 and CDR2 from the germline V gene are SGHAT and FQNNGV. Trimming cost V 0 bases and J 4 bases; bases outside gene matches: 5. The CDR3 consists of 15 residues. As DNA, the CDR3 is TGTGCCAGCAGCTTAGAGGCAGGGGGTGGAGAGACCCAGTACTTC. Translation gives CASSLEAGGGETQYF.

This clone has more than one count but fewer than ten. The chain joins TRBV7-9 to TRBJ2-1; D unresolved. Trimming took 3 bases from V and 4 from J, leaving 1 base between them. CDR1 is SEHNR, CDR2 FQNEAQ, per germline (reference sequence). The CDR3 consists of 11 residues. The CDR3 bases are TGTGCCAGCAGCTTTTACAATGAGCAGTTCTTC. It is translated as CASSFYNEQFF.

The CDR3 DNA reads as TGCGCCAGCAGCCCCTACAGGGATAGCAATCAGCCCCAGCATTTT. This gives the protein CASSPYRDSNQPQHF. The V call is TRBV4-3, the J call TRBJ1-5; perhaps TRBD1 as D (6 bases). Trimming pared 4 bases from V and 0 bases from J, leaving 10 bases between. CDR1 and CDR2 from the germline V gene are LGHNA and YSLEER. This CDR3 spans 15 amino acids.

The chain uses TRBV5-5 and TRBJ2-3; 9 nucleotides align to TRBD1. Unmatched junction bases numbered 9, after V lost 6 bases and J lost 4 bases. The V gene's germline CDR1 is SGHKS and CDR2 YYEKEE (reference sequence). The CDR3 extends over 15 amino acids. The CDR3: CASTPGQGDADTQYF. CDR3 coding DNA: TGTGCCAGCACCCCGGGACAGGGTGATGCAGATACGCAGTATTTT.

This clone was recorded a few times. The CDR3 DNA reads as TGTGCCAGCAGCTTGGAACCCACAGATACGCAGTATTTT. Encoded protein: CASSLEPTDTQYF. This chain joins TRBV5-6 and TRBJ2-3, with D unresolved. V shed 0 bases and J shed 2 bases, with 4 bases lying between them. CDR3 length: 13 amino acids. Germline V gives CDR1 SGHDT, CDR2 YYEEEE.

The CDR3: CASSGAGEAFF. The CDR3 DNA reads TGTGCCAGCAGTGGGGCAGGTGAAGCTTTCTTT. The chain recombines TRBV28 with TRBJ1-1; maybe TRBD1 (5 bases). CDR1 is MDHEN and CDR2 is SYDVKM in the germline V gene. The V end lost 5 bases, the J end lost 7 bases, and 8 bases lay between the germline ends. This CDR3 is 11 amino acids long.

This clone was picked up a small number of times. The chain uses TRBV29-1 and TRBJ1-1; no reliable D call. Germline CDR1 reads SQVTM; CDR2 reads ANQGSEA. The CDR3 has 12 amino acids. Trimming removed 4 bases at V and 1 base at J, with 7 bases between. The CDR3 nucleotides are TGCAGCGTTGGATGGGGGAACACTGAAGCTTTCTTT. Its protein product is CSVGWGNTEAFF.

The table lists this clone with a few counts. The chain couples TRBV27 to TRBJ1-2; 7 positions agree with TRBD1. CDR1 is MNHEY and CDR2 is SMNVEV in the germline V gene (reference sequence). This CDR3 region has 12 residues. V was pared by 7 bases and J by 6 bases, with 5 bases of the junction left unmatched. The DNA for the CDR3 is TGTGCCAGCAAGGAGGGGGCTCATGGCTACACCTTC. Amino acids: CASKEGAHGYTF.

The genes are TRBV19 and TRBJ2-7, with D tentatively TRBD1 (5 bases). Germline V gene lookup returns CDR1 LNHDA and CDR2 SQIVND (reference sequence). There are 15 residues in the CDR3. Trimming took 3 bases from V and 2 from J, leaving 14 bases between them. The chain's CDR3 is CASSIGAESTYEQYF. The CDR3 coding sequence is TGTGCCAGTAGTATTGGGGCAGAATCAACCTACGAGCAGTACTTC.